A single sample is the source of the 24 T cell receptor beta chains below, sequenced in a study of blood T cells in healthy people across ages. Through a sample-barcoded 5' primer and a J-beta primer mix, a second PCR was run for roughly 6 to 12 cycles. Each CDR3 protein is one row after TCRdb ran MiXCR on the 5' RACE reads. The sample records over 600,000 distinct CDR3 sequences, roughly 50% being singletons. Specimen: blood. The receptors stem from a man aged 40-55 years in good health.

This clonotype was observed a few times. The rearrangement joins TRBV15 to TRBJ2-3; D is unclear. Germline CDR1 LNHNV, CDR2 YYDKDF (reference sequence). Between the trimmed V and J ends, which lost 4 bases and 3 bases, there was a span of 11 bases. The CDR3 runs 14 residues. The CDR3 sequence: CATSKEVQTDTQYF. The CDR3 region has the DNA TGTGCCACCAGCAAAGAGGTACAGACAGATACGCAGTATTTT.

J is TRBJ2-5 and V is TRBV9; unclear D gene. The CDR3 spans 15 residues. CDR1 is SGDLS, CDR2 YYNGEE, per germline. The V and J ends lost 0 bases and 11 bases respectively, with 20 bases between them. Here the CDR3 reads CASSVASDPYNEQYF. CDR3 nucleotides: TGTGCCAGCAGCGTAGCCTCAGACCCCTACAATGAGCAGTACTTC.

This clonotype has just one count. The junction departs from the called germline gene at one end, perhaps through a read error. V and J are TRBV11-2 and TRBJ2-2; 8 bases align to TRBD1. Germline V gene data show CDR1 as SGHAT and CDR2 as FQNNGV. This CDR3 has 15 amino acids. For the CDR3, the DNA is TGTGCCAACAGCTTAGAGCCAGGGGGCATCGGGGAGCTGTTTTTT. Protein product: CANSLEPGGIGELFF.

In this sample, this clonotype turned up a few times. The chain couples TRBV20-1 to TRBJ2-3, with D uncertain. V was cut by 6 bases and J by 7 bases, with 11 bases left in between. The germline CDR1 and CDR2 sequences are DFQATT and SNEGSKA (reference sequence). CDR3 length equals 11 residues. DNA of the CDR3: TGCAGTGCCCCCAACCCCAATACGCAGTATTTT. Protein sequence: CSAPNPNTQYF.

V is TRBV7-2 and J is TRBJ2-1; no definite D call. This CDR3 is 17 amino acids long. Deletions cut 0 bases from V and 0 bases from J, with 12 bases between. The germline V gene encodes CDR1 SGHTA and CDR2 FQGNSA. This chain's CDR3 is CASSLAYPGSSYNEQFF. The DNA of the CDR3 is TGTGCCAGCAGCTTAGCGTATCCGGGTAGCTCCTACAATGAGCAGTTCTTC.

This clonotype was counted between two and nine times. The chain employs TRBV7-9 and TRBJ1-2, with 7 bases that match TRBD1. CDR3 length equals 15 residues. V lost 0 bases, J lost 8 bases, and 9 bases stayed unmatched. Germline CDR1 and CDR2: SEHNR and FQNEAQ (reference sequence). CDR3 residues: CASSLANRGAQGYTF. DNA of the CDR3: TGTGCCAGCAGCTTAGCGAACAGGGGCGCGCAGGGCTACACCTTC.

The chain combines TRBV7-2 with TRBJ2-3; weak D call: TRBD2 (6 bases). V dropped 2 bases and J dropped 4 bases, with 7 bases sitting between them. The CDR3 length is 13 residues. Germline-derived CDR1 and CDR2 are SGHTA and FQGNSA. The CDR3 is CASSLSGADTQYF. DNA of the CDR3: TGTGCCAGCAGCTTATCGGGGGCAGATACGCAGTATTTT. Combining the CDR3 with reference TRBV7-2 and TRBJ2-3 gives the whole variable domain GAGVSQSPSNKVTEKGKDVELRCDPISGHTALYWYRQSLGQGLEFLIYFQGNSAPDKSGLPSDRFSAERTGGSVSTLTIQRTQQEDSAVYLCASSLSGADTQYFGPGTRLTVL.

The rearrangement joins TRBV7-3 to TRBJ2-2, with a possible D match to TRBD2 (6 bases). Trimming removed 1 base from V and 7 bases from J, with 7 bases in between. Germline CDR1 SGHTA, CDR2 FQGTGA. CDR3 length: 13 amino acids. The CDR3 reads CASSLNSGGELFF. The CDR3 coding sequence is TGTGCCAGCAGCTTAAATAGCGGCGGGGAGCTGTTTTTT.

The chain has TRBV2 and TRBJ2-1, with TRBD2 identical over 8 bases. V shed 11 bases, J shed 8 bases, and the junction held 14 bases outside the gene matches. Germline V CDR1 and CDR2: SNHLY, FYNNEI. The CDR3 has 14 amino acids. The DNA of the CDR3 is TGTGCCGGCTCAGCGGGGGCCCAGTGGGATGAGCAGTTCTTC. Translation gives CAGSAGAQWDEQFF.

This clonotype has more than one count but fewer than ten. DNA of the CDR3: TGTGCCAGCAGCTTATTGGAGACAGAAGAGGGGGAGCAGTACTTC. Protein: CASSLLETEEGEQYF. The chain employs TRBV5-6 and TRBJ2-5; possible D gene TRBD1, 6 bases. V lost 2 bases to trimming and J lost 11 bases, with 22 bases between them. The length of the CDR3 is 15 residues. The germline V gene encodes CDR1 SGHDT and CDR2 YYEEEE.

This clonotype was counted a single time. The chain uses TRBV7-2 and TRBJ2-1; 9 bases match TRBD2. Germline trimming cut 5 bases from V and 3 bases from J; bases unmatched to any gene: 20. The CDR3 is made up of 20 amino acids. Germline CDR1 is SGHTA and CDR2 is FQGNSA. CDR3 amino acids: CASSPRASGAMKRFYNEQFF. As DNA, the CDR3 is TGTGCCAGCAGCCCGCGGGCTAGCGGGGCCATGAAGCGGTTCTACAATGAGCAGTTCTTC.

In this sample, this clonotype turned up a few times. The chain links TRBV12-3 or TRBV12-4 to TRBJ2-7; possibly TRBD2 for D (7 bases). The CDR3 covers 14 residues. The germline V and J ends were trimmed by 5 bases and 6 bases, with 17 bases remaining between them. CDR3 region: CASSRGGQASEQYF. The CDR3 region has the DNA TGTGCCAGCAGTAGGGGGGGGCAGGCCAGCGAGCAGTACTTC.

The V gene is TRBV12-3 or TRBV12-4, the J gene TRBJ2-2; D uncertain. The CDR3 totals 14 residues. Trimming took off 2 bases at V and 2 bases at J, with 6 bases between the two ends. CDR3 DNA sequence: TGTGCCAGCAGTTTACTGATTAACACCGGGGAGCTGTTTTTT. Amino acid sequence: CASSLLINTGELFF.

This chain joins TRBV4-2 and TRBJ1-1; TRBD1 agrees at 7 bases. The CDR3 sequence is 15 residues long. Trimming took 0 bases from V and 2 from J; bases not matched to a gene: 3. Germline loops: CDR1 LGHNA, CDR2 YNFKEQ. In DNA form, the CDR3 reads TGTGCCAGCAGCCAAGAAACAGGGGTCAACACTGAAGCTTTCTTT. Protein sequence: CASSQETGVNTEAFF.

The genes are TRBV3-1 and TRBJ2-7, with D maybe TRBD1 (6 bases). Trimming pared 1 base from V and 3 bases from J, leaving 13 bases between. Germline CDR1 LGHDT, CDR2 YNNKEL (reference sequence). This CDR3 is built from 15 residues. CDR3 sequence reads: CASSQVGQGGYEQYF. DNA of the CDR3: TGTGCCAGCAGCCAAGTTGGACAAGGGGGCTACGAGCAGTACTTC.

The chain's CDR3 is CASSLWGQGGHSPLHF. The CDR3 region has the DNA TGTGCCAGCAGTTTATGGGGCCAGGGGGGGCATTCACCCCTCCACTTT. J is TRBJ1-6 and V is TRBV28; TRBD1 matches at 7 bases. Trimming removed 0 bases from V and 8 bases from J; junction bases left unmatched: 7. The germline gives CDR1 MDHEN, CDR2 SYDVKM. This CDR3 comprises 16 residues.

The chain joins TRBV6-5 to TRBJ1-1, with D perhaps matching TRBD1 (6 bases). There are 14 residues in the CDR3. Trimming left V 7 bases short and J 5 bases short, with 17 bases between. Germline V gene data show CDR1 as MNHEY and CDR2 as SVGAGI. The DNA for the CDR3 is TGTGCCAGCAACCTGAAACAGGGAGGTACTGAAGCTTTCTTT. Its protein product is CASNLKQGGTEAFF.

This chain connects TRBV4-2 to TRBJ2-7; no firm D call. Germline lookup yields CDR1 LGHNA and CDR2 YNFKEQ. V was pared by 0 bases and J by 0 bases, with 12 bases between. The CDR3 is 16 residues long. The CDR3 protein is CASSQDGQRPSYEQYF. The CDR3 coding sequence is TGTGCCAGCAGCCAAGATGGGCAGCGACCCTCCTACGAGCAGTACTTC.

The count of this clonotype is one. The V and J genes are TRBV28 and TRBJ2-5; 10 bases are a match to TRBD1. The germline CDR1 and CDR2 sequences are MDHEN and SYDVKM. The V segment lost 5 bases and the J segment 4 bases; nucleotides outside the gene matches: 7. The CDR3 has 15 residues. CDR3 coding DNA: TGTGCCAGCAGTACAGGACAGGGGGTCGGAGAGACCCAGTACTTC. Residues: CASSTGQGVGETQYF.

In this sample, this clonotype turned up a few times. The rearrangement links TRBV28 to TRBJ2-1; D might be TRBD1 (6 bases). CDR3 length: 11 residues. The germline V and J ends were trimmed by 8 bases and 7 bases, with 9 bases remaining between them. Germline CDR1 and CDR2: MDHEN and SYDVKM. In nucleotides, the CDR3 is TGTGCCAGCCCCCAGGGGAATGAGCAGTTCTTC. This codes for CASPQGNEQFF.

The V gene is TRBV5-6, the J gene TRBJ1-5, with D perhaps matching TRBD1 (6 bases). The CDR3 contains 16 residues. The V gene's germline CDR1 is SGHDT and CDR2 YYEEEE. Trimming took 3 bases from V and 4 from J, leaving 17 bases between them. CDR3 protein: CASSSQHRDRNQPQHF. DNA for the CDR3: TGTGCCAGCAGCTCGCAACACAGGGATCGGAATCAGCCCCAGCATTTT.

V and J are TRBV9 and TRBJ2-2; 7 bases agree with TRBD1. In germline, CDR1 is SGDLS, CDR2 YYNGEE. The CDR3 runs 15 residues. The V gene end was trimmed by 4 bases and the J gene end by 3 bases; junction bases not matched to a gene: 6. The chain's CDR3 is CASSLQGIDTGELFF. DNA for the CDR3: TGTGCCAGCAGCTTACAGGGGATCGACACCGGGGAGCTGTTTTTT.

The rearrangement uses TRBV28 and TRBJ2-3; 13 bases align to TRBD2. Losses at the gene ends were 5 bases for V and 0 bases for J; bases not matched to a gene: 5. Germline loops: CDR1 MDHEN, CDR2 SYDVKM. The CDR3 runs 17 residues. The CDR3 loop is CASSGGLAGRSTDTQYF. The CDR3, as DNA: TGTGCCAGCAGTGGGGGACTAGCGGGGAGAAGCACAGATACGCAGTATTTT.

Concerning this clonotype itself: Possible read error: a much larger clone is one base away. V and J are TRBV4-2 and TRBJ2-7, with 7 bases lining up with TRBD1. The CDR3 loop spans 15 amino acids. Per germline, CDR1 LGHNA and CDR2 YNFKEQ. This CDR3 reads CVSSQVWDSVYEQYF. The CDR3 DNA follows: TGTGTCAGCAGCCAAGTCTGGGACAGCGTCTACGAGCAGTACTTC.